Here is one TCR beta chain with its context. Its antigen is not known. With UMI labels, 5' RACE was used to prepare the TRB cDNA libraries. TCRdb reanalyzed the 5' RACE reads and collapses them to one entry per CDR3 protein, without DNA. There are 48,000 or so distinct CDR3 sequences in the sample, with approximately 16% held by the top ten. Germline CDR1 and CDR2: SGHTA and FQGTGA. The CDR3 length is 14 residues. This entry is derived from a study of CXCR3-negative and CXCR3-positive naive CD8 T cells. Looking at the study overall: Each library held about 1.5 +/- 0.3 million TRB reads, roughly 150 million in total. Regarding the study as a whole: TCR strength was inferred from TRB CDR3 properties, while surface CD5 was comparable between naive subsets.

The rearrangement uses TRBV7-3 and TRBJ2-1; without DNA, the TCRdb call of TRBD1 cannot be checked. The sequencing sample was made of memory CD8+ T cells from blood. The receptor was derived from a human donor in good health. Some clones in this sample may be carry-over from other donors' samples. Here the CDR3 reads CASSTPPPSNEQFF.